Listed below are T cell receptor beta chains from one sample, sequenced in a study of OX40 agonist ivuxolimab in advanced cancers. Clones were read by immunoSEQ multiplex PCR, and TCRdb kept only the in-frame ones, dropping some. The profile covers around 70,000 clones, with roughly 85% appearing a single time and roughly 4% taken by the ten largest. This material consisted of CD4+ or CD8+ T cells sorted from blood, taken in a trial of the OX40 agonist ivuxolimab. The receptors were sampled from an adult with an advanced solid tumor such as melanoma, head and neck, liver or kidney cancer. Both conserved end residues are part of each CDR3. The D gene is left open where the match is weak. Only some rows state a clone size, as once, few, many or a class for expanded clones.

j_call | d_call | clone_size | v_call | cdr3_nt | cdr3_aa
TRBJ2-1 | TRBD2 | - | TRBV5-1 | TGCGCCAGCAGCTTGCCTAGCGGAGATTACAATGAGCAGTTCTTC | CASSLPSGDYNEQFF
TRBJ2-3 | - | - | TRBV6-1 | TGTGCCAGCAGTGAACGGCCAGGCCCCCCAGATACGCAGTATTTT | CASSERPGPPDTQYF
TRBJ1-1 | - | - | TRBV7-6 | TGTGCCAGCAGCTTGCAGGGGACAAATACTGAAGCTTTCTTT | CASSLQGTNTEAFF
TRBJ2-2 | - | - | TRBV27 | TGTGCCAGCAGTTTACGGCGTTCCGGGGAGCTGTTTTTT | CASSLRRSGELFF
TRBJ2-3 | - | few | TRBV9 | TGTGCCAGCAGCGTCGCCCCCCCGCCGGATACGCAGTATTTT | CASSVAPPPDTQYF
TRBJ2-7 | - | - | TRBV16 | TGTGCCAGCAGCCAACCGGGATCGGGAACGACCTACGAGCAGTACTTC | CASSQPGSGTTYEQYF
TRBJ1-6 | - | - | TRBV4-3 | TGCGCCAGCAGCCAATACAGGGTTAGCTCCTATAATTCACCCCTCCACTTT | CASSQYRVSSYNSPLHF
TRBJ1-2 | - | - | TRBV28 | TGTGCCAGCAGTTCTCCGAAAGGGAGCGGCTACACCTTC | CASSSPKGSGYTF
TRBJ1-2 | TRBD1 | - | TRBV5-1 | TGCGCCAGCAGCTTGTTCACCTCCTGGACAGGTCACTATGGCTACACCTTC | CASSLFTSWTGHYGYTF
TRBJ2-7 | - | - | TRBV6-5 | TGTGCCTCCGCACGGGGCCCCTACGAGCAGTACTTC | CASARGPYEQYF
TRBJ2-1 | - | once | TRBV5-1 | TGCGCCAGCAGCCACCAGTACAATGAGCAGTTCTTC | CASSHQYNEQFF
TRBJ2-1 | TRBD2 | - | TRBV11-2 | TGTGCCGACGGGACTAGCGGGAGAAGCAATGAGCAGTTCTTC | CADGTSGRSNEQFF